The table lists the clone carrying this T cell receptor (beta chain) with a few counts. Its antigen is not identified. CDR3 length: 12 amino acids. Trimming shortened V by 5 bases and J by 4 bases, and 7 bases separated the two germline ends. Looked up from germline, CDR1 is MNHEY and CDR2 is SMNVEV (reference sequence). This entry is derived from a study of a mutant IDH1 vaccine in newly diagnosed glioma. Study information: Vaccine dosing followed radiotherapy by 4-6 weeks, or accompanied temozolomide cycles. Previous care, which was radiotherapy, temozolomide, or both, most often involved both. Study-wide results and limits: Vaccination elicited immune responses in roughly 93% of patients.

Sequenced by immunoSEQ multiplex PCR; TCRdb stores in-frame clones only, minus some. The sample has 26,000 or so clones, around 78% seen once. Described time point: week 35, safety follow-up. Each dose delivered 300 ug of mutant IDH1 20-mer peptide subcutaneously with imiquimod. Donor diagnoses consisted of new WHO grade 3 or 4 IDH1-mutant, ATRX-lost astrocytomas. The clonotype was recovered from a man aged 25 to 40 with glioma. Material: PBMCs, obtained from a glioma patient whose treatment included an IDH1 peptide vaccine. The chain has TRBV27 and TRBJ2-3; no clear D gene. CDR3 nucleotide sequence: TGTGCCAGCAGTCCCCGCGCAGATACGCAGTATTTT. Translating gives CASSPRADTQYF.